The T cell receptor (beta chain) under discussion was sequenced for a study of human thymus T cells. Germline CDR1 and CDR2: SGHRS and YFSETQ. The CDR3 is 15 residues long. Between the trimmed V and J ends, which lost 4 bases and 3 bases, there was a span of 15 bases. Resected material from corrective heart surgery provided the thymus tissue analysed. Assay: immunoSEQ multiplex PCR; the TCRdb copy retains only in-frame clones and omits some. Of some 130,000 clones listed, about 93% are singletons. The J gene is TRBJ2-3, the V gene TRBV5-1; tentative D call: TRBD1 (6 bases). Sample: thymus tissue. The sequence derives from a boy in the first two years of life with a congenital heart defect but otherwise immunologically healthy. The chain's CDR3 is CASSRGIGETDTQYF. CDR3 nucleotide sequence: TGCGCCAGCAGCAGGGGGATAGGGGAGACAGATACGCAGTATTTT. Variable domain in full (rest from reference TRBV5-1 and TRBJ2-3): KAGVTQTPRYLIKTRGQQVTLSCSPISGHRSVSWYQQTPGQGLQFLFEYFSETQRNKGNFPGRFSGRQFSNSRSEMNVSTLELGDSALYLCASSRGIGETDTQYFGPGTRLTVL.